The rows below give T cell receptor beta chains drawn from one sample of a study of siplizumab effects on memory and regulatory T cells. Produced via immunoSEQ multiplex PCR; TCRdb's table is partial and in-frame only. The data show 90,000 to 120,000 clones, about 91% seen once. Source material: CD4+ T cells sorted from blood. The receptor set was obtained from a human donor in good health. Some clones in this sample may be carry-over from other donors' samples. CDR3s include the opening cysteine and the closing phenylalanine or tryptophan. The order of the fields is V gene, D gene, J gene, clone size, CDR3 DNA, CDR3 protein. D genes are given only for firm matches. Only part of the rows carry a size: once, few, many, or a class if the clone is expanded.

v_gene: TRBV27
d_gene: .
j_gene: TRBJ2-7
abundance: .
CDR3nt: TGTGCCAGCAATAGACTAGCCAGGGGATCCTACGAGCAGTACTTC
CDR3aa: CASNRLARGSYEQYF

v_gene: TRBV14
d_gene: TRBD2
j_gene: TRBJ2-7
abundance: .
CDR3nt: TGTGCCAGCAGCCAAGCCAAACTAGCGGGAAACTACGAGCAGTACTTC
CDR3aa: CASSQAKLAGNYEQYF

v_gene: TRBV14
d_gene: .
j_gene: TRBJ2-7
abundance: .
CDR3nt: TGTGCCAGCAGCCAGATAACAGGGCTCGAGCAGTACTTC
CDR3aa: CASSQITGLEQYF

v_gene: TRBV27
d_gene: TRBD1
j_gene: TRBJ1-4
abundance: .
CDR3nt: TGTGCCAGCAAAGAACCCGGGACAGGGAATGAAAAACTGTTTTTT
CDR3aa: CASKEPGTGNEKLFF

v_gene: TRBV18
d_gene: .
j_gene: TRBJ2-7
abundance: .
CDR3nt: TGTGCCAGCTCACTAGACAGAAAATACGAGCAGTACTTC
CDR3aa: CASSLDRKYEQYF

v_gene: TRBV6-6
d_gene: .
j_gene: TRBJ1-2
abundance: .
CDR3nt: TGTGCCAGCAGTTCCGGACGAAGTTCGTATGGCTACACCTTC
CDR3aa: CASSSGRSSYGYTF

v_gene: TRBV19
d_gene: TRBD1
j_gene: TRBJ1-5
abundance: .
CDR3nt: TGTGCCAGTAGTACCCTTCAAAGGGACAGGGTTCAGCCCCAGCATTTT
CDR3aa: CASSTLQRDRVQPQHF

v_gene: TRBV6-5
d_gene: .
j_gene: TRBJ1-2
abundance: once
CDR3nt: TGTGCCAGCACCCAAGGACAGTTCGCCTCCTATGGCTACACCTTC
CDR3aa: CASTQGQFASYGYTF

v_gene: TRBV27
d_gene: .
j_gene: TRBJ1-5
abundance: .
CDR3nt: TGTGCCAGCAGCGAAAGATTAGACAGAGCCGATCAGCCCCAGCATTTT
CDR3aa: CASSERLDRADQPQHF

v_gene: TRBV7-3
d_gene: TRBD2
j_gene: TRBJ2-1
abundance: .
CDR3nt: TGTGCCAGCAGCTCCCCGACTAGCGGGAGGGTCAATGAGCAGTTCTTC
CDR3aa: CASSSPTSGRVNEQFF

v_gene: TRBV2
d_gene: TRBD1
j_gene: TRBJ1-1
abundance: .
CDR3nt: TGTGCCAGCAGTGAAGCGCGGGACAGGGGTATGACTTTCTTT
CDR3aa: CASSEARDRGMTFF

v_gene: TRBV18
d_gene: .
j_gene: TRBJ2-5
abundance: few
CDR3nt: TGTGCCAGCTCACCAAAGTCGGGACACGTACAAGAGACCCAGTACTTC
CDR3aa: CASSPKSGHVQETQYF

v_gene: TRBV18
d_gene: .
j_gene: TRBJ1-3
abundance: .
CDR3nt: TGTGCCAGCTCACCCTCGGGGGCTTACACCATATATTTT
CDR3aa: CASSPSGAYTIYF

v_gene: TRBV2
d_gene: .
j_gene: TRBJ1-3
abundance: .
CDR3nt: TGTGCCAGCAGATTTGGAAGGGGCGCGGGGGGAAACACCATATATTTT
CDR3aa: CASRFGRGAGGNTIYF

v_gene: TRBV19
d_gene: TRBD2
j_gene: TRBJ2-3
abundance: .
CDR3nt: TGTGCCAGTAGTACGCGACTAGCGGGAGGGGTGTTTACGCAGTATTTT
CDR3aa: CASSTRLAGGVFTQYF

v_gene: TRBV9
d_gene: TRBD2
j_gene: TRBJ2-1
abundance: .
CDR3nt: TGTGCCAGCAGCCTGCAGGGACTAGCGGGAGGTGAGCAGTTCTTC
CDR3aa: CASSLQGLAGGEQFF

v_gene: TRBV25-1
d_gene: .
j_gene: TRBJ2-1
abundance: .
CDR3nt: TGTGCCAGCAGTGGGACTCCATACAATGAGCAGTTCTTC
CDR3aa: CASSGTPYNEQFF

v_gene: TRBV27
d_gene: .
j_gene: TRBJ1-1
abundance: few
CDR3nt: TGTGCCAGCAGGGTTCAGGGCAAGAACACTGAAGCTTTCTTT
CDR3aa: CASRVQGKNTEAFF

v_gene: TRBV10-1
d_gene: TRBD2
j_gene: TRBJ2-2
abundance: .
CDR3nt: TGCGCCAGCAGTGAGTCACGTCTAGCGGGAACCGGGGAGCTGTTTTTT
CDR3aa: CASSESRLAGTGELFF

v_gene: TRBV5-1
d_gene: .
j_gene: TRBJ2-6
abundance: .
CDR3nt: TGCGCCAGCAGCTTCGACGGGGCCAACGTCCTGACTTTC
CDR3aa: CASSFDGANVLTF

v_gene: TRBV29-1
d_gene: .
j_gene: TRBJ2-1
abundance: once
CDR3nt: TGCAGCGTTGATTCTAGAGGCGGGAATGAGCAGTTCTTC
CDR3aa: CSVDSRGGNEQFF

v_gene: TRBV6-1
d_gene: .
j_gene: TRBJ2-7
abundance: .
CDR3nt: TGTGCCAGCAGTCATTCGGCACCCGACTTGTACGAGCAGTACTTC
CDR3aa: CASSHSAPDLYEQYF

v_gene: TRBV20-1
d_gene: .
j_gene: TRBJ2-5
abundance: .
CDR3nt: TGCAGTGCTAGACCGAAAGAGACCCAGTACTTC
CDR3aa: CSARPKETQYF

v_gene: TRBV7-8
d_gene: TRBD1
j_gene: TRBJ1-2
abundance: .
CDR3nt: TGTGCCAGCAGTCCGGGACAGACCTCTAACTATGGCTACACCTTC
CDR3aa: CASSPGQTSNYGYTF

v_gene: TRBV7-9
d_gene: TRBD1
j_gene: TRBJ1-2
abundance: .
CDR3nt: TGTGCCAGCAGCTTAGCGGGGACAGACGACTACACCTTC
CDR3aa: CASSLAGTDDYTF

v_gene: TRBV5-1
d_gene: .
j_gene: TRBJ2-3
abundance: .
CDR3nt: TGCGCCAGCAGCTTACGCGGGAGCACAGATACGCAGTATTTT
CDR3aa: CASSLRGSTDTQYF

v_gene: TRBV11-3
d_gene: TRBD1
j_gene: TRBJ2-3
abundance: .
CDR3nt: TGTGCCAGCAGCCTCAGACAGGGGGCAGATACGCAGTATTTT
CDR3aa: CASSLRQGADTQYF

v_gene: TRBV19
d_gene: .
j_gene: TRBJ1-3
abundance: .
CDR3nt: TGTGCCAGTAGTATGGGGGGGAAGGCGTCTGGAAACACCATATATTTT
CDR3aa: CASSMGGKASGNTIYF

v_gene: TRBV2
d_gene: TRBD1
j_gene: TRBJ2-3
abundance: .
CDR3nt: TGTGCCAGCATCCTGGACAGGGTTAGCACAGATACGCAGTATTTT
CDR3aa: CASILDRVSTDTQYF

v_gene: TRBV25-1
d_gene: TRBD2
j_gene: TRBJ2-5
abundance: .
CDR3nt: TGTGCCAGCAGTGCGACTAGCGGGAGTGCGGAGACCCAGTACTTC
CDR3aa: CASSATSGSAETQYF

v_gene: TRBV5-6
d_gene: TRBD1
j_gene: TRBJ2-7
abundance: .
CDR3nt: TGTGCCAGCAGCAGGACAGGGCTGCATGAGCAGTACTTC
CDR3aa: CASSRTGLHEQYF

v_gene: TRBV28
d_gene: .
j_gene: TRBJ1-1
abundance: .
CDR3nt: TGTGCCAGCAGTACATCCCCGCGGGCTGAAGCTTTCTTT
CDR3aa: CASSTSPRAEAFF

v_gene: TRBV19
d_gene: .
j_gene: TRBJ1-3
abundance: once
CDR3nt: TGTGCCAGTGAACCTCCGGGACAATTCTCTGGAAACACCATATATTTT
CDR3aa: CASEPPGQFSGNTIYF

v_gene: TRBV6-1
d_gene: .
j_gene: TRBJ2-5
abundance: .
CDR3nt: TGTGCCAGCAGTGTCCGGCTAGGCCAGTACTTC
CDR3aa: CASSVRLGQYF

v_gene: TRBV19
d_gene: .
j_gene: TRBJ2-5
abundance: .
CDR3nt: TGTGCCAGTAGTATAATGTGGAAAGAGACCCAGTACTTC
CDR3aa: CASSIMWKETQYF

v_gene: TRBV5-4
d_gene: .
j_gene: TRBJ2-2
abundance: .
CDR3nt: TGTGCCAGCAGCCCAGGCGGGCCCATCCTATCCGGGGAGCTGTTTTTT
CDR3aa: CASSPGGPILSGELFF

v_gene: TRBV5-8
d_gene: .
j_gene: TRBJ2-5
abundance: .
CDR3nt: TGTGCCAGCAGCTTGCGTATCCAAGAGACCCAGTACTTC
CDR3aa: CASSLRIQETQYF

v_gene: TRBV27
d_gene: TRBD2
j_gene: TRBJ2-7
abundance: .
CDR3nt: TGTGCCAGCAAACTTAGGACTAGCGGCCTCTCGGGCTACGAGCAGTACTTC
CDR3aa: CASKLRTSGLSGYEQYF

v_gene: TRBV18
d_gene: .
j_gene: TRBJ2-1
abundance: .
CDR3nt: TGTGCCAGCTCACCAGGGTACAATGAGCAGTTCTTC
CDR3aa: CASSPGYNEQFF

v_gene: TRBV5-4
d_gene: TRBD1
j_gene: TRBJ2-1
abundance: once
CDR3nt: TGTGCCAGCAGCGCCAGGGACAGGGATCGCAATGAGCAGTTCTTC
CDR3aa: CASSARDRDRNEQFF

v_gene: TRBV28
d_gene: .
j_gene: TRBJ1-5
abundance: once
CDR3nt: TGTGCCAGCAGTCCCCCGACAGGTCATCAGCCCCAGCATTTT
CDR3aa: CASSPPTGHQPQHF

v_gene: TRBV7-3
d_gene: .
j_gene: TRBJ2-1
abundance: .
CDR3nt: TGTGCCAGCAGCTTCGGGACTCCCAAGAATGAGCAGTTCTTC
CDR3aa: CASSFGTPKNEQFF

v_gene: TRBV28
d_gene: TRBD1
j_gene: TRBJ2-7
abundance: .
CDR3nt: TGTGCCTCGGGACAGGGGACCGTAGCGGGAACCGAGCAGTACTTC
CDR3aa: CASGQGTVAGTEQYF

v_gene: TRBV6-6
d_gene: .
j_gene: TRBJ2-7
abundance: once
CDR3nt: TGTGCCAGCAGGACCACAGCGACCGCCTACGAGCAGTACTTC
CDR3aa: CASRTTATAYEQYF

v_gene: TRBV29-1
d_gene: .
j_gene: TRBJ2-1
abundance: few
CDR3nt: TGCAGCGTTTCCGCCTCCAGGGGCAATGAGCAGTTCTTC
CDR3aa: CSVSASRGNEQFF

v_gene: TRBV6-1
d_gene: .
j_gene: TRBJ2-2
abundance: .
CDR3nt: TGTGCCAGCAGACAGGGAGGGGGCACCGGGGAGCTGTTTTTT
CDR3aa: CASRQGGGTGELFF

v_gene: TRBV25-1
d_gene: .
j_gene: TRBJ1-1
abundance: .
CDR3nt: TGTGCCAGCAGCTGGGGGCCCGGGAAGGTCAACACTGAAGCTTTCTTT
CDR3aa: CASSWGPGKVNTEAFF

v_gene: TRBV28
d_gene: TRBD2
j_gene: TRBJ2-3
abundance: .
CDR3nt: TGTGCCAGCAGTTTAGACCTAGCGGGAGGCATGGATACGCAGTATTTT
CDR3aa: CASSLDLAGGMDTQYF

v_gene: TRBV10-3
d_gene: .
j_gene: TRBJ2-6
abundance: .
CDR3nt: TGTGCCATTCACTCTGGGGCCAACGTCCTGACTTTC
CDR3aa: CAIHSGANVLTF

v_gene: TRBV7-6
d_gene: .
j_gene: TRBJ1-1
abundance: .
CDR3nt: TGTGCCAGCAGCTTAGATCGAGCGTACCCGGCTTTCTTT
CDR3aa: CASSLDRAYPAFF

v_gene: TRBV10-3
d_gene: .
j_gene: TRBJ2-7
abundance: .
CDR3nt: TGTGCCATCAGTGAGTCCGCGCGGGACGAGCAGTACTTC
CDR3aa: CAISESARDEQYF

v_gene: TRBV4-2
d_gene: TRBD1
j_gene: TRBJ2-3
abundance: .
CDR3nt: TGTGCCAGCAGCCTTGACAGGGCCGGAGATACGCAGTATTTT
CDR3aa: CASSLDRAGDTQYF